Listed here are 6 T cell receptor beta chains from one sample, sequenced in a study of cytomegalovirus exposure and HLA in healthy donors. TCRdb keeps only in-frame clones here, not all; method: immunoSEQ multiplex PCR. The sample has 250,000 to 300,000 clones, roughly 90% seen once. Sequencing input: PBMCs. The receptors come from a young woman in good health and CMV-seronegative.

V and J are TRBV5-1 and TRBJ2-7; TRBD1 matches at 8 bases. The CDR3 covers 17 residues. With V trimmed by 0 bases and J by 4 bases, 12 bases remained unmatched. Looked up from germline, CDR1 is SGHRS and CDR2 is YFSETQ. The CDR3 spells CASSLGQGAKYRYEQYF. CDR3 nucleotide sequence: TGCGCCAGCAGCTTGGGGCAGGGGGCTAAGTATCGATACGAGCAGTACTTC.

The genes are TRBV5-6 and TRBJ2-1; D may be TRBD1 (6 bases). V shed 4 bases and J shed 7 bases, with 21 bases lying between them. This CDR3 has 16 amino acids. In germline, CDR1 is SGHDT, CDR2 YYEEEE. CDR3 DNA: TGTGCCAGCAGCCTTACAGGGTTTATTTCTTTTAATGAGCAGTTCTTC. It yields the protein CASSLTGFISFNEQFF.

In nucleotides, the CDR3 is TGTGCCAGCAGCCCCCGGGGTAGCGGAACTGGTACCGGGGAGCTGTTTTTT. Its translation: CASSPRGSGTGTGELFF. This chain uses TRBV7-9 with TRBJ2-2; D might be TRBD2 (6 bases). The CDR3 has 17 residues. V was trimmed by 5 bases and J by 5 bases, leaving 21 bases between them. Germline V lookup: CDR1 SEHNR, CDR2 FQNEAQ (reference sequence).

This clone was seen more than once but under ten times. The chain recombines TRBV11-1 with TRBJ2-7; D remains ambiguous. Trimming cost V 3 bases and J 2 bases, with 2 bases left between them. CDR1 is SGHAT and CDR2 is FQDESV in the germline V gene (reference sequence). The CDR3 loop spans 11 amino acids. CDR3 in amino acids: CASSFTYEQYF. The CDR3 coding sequence is TGTGCCAGCAGCTTCACCTACGAGCAGTACTTC.

The chain recombines TRBV27 with TRBJ2-3; D uncertain. Looked up from germline, CDR1 is MNHEY and CDR2 is SMNVEV (reference sequence). The CDR3 covers 14 residues. V was clipped by 2 bases and J by 0 bases, with 6 bases between them. CDR3 residues: CASSLVTSTDTQYF. The CDR3 nucleotides read TGTGCCAGCAGTTTAGTCACTAGCACAGATACGCAGTATTTT.

V is TRBV6-5 and J is TRBJ2-3; 8 nucleotides agree with TRBD1. J was trimmed by 3 bases and V by 2 bases; bases with no gene match: 1. The germline V gene has CDR1 MNHEY and CDR2 SVGAGI. The CDR3 is 14 residues long. Written as DNA, the CDR3 is TGTGCCAGCAGTTACAGGACAGGGACAGATACGCAGTATTTT. It encodes CASSYRTGTDTQYF.